The T cell receptor beta chain under discussion was sequenced for a study of T-cell memory formation after mild COVID-19. Looking at the study overall: Most TCR clusters belonged to a single donor.

5'RACE primed from the constant segment yielded TCR alpha and TCR beta cDNA libraries bearing sample barcodes and UMIs. TCRdb reprocessed the 5' RACE reads via MiXCR and lists one record per CDR3 protein. The sample shows about 290,000 distinct CDR3 sequences, roughly 17% of them seen only once. Trimming removed 6 bases at V and 5 bases at J, with 16 bases between. CDR3 length: 15 amino acids. Broader study findings: The pre-infection memory compartment contained some responding clones, suggesting cross-reactive memory joined. Whether day 37 second-wave clones are SARS-CoV-2-specific was not confirmed.

As to this clonotype: As yet, its antigen is unknown.

The chain couples TRBV12-3 or TRBV12-4 to TRBJ1-4; tentative D call: TRBD1 (5 bases). The TCR sequence derives from a man aged 18 to 29 who had mild COVID-19 (a few samples of this study predate the infection). Cell type and time point are not known. The sample consisted of PBMCs or a T cell subset sorted from them (not recorded which). The CDR3 nucleotides read TGTGCCAGCAGACCCTACGGGGGGAGGAATGAAAAACTGTTTTTT. Translation: CASRPYGGRNEKLFF.